A selection of T cell receptor beta chains follows, all from one sample in a study. This table comes from immunoSEQ multiplex PCR, and its TCRdb copy is limited to in-frame clones, with some not included. The sample consists of 55,000 to 70,000 clones, 90% to 95% of them appearing once. Sequenced material: PBMCs. These receptors came from a man in his forties with rheumatoid arthritis. Each CDR3 is given with its conserved first and last residue. A D gene is named only where the DNA matches it firmly. Expanded clones are given a class, and other clones once, few, many or no size at all.

d_call: NA; j_call: TRBJ2-7; clone_size: NA; v_call: TRBV30; cdr3_aa: CAWSLLSESYEQYF; cdr3_nt: TGTGCCTGGAGTCTCTTATCCGAATCCTACGAGCAGTACTTC
d_call: NA; j_call: TRBJ2-6; clone_size: NA; v_call: TRBV4-1; cdr3_aa: CASSLAGSGANVLTF; cdr3_nt: TGCGCCAGCAGCCTCGCGGGCTCTGGGGCCAACGTCCTGACTTTC
d_call: TRBD2; j_call: TRBJ2-3; clone_size: once; v_call: TRBV11-1; cdr3_aa: CASSSGRGTDTQYF; cdr3_nt: TGTGCCAGCAGTAGCGGGAGGGGCACAGATACGCAGTATTTT
d_call: NA; j_call: TRBJ2-6; clone_size: NA; v_call: TRBV2; cdr3_aa: CASSKDRLSGANVLTF; cdr3_nt: TGTGCCAGCAGTAAAGACAGGCTCTCTGGGGCCAACGTCCTGACTTTC
d_call: NA; j_call: TRBJ2-6; clone_size: NA; v_call: TRBV11-2; cdr3_aa: CASSHYGTDRSSGANVLTF; cdr3_nt: TGTGCCAGCAGCCATTATGGGACGGACAGAAGCTCTGGGGCCAACGTCCTGACTTTC
d_call: NA; j_call: TRBJ1-4; clone_size: NA; v_call: TRBV9; cdr3_aa: CASSPGETSNEKLFF; cdr3_nt: TGTGCCAGCAGCCCCGGGGAGACAAGTAATGAAAAACTGTTTTTT
d_call: TRBD1; j_call: TRBJ1-1; clone_size: NA; v_call: TRBV6-5; cdr3_aa: CASSSLRAGGTEAFF; cdr3_nt: TGTGCCAGCAGTTCCCTCCGGGCAGGGGGCACTGAAGCTTTCTTT
d_call: NA; j_call: TRBJ2-3; clone_size: NA; v_call: TRBV2; cdr3_aa: CASSEYQPSTDTQYF; cdr3_nt: TGTGCCAGCAGTGAATATCAGCCAAGCACAGATACGCAGTATTTT
d_call: NA; j_call: TRBJ1-4; clone_size: NA; v_call: TRBV28; cdr3_aa: CASRADFNEKLFF; cdr3_nt: TGTGCCAGCAGGGCAGACTTTAATGAAAAACTGTTTTTT
d_call: NA; j_call: TRBJ2-7; clone_size: NA; v_call: TRBV14; cdr3_aa: CASSLDSSYEQYF; cdr3_nt: TGTGCCAGCAGCCTAGACAGCTCCTACGAGCAGTACTTC
d_call: NA; j_call: TRBJ1-3; clone_size: NA; v_call: TRBV9; cdr3_aa: CASSDGLSGNTIYF; cdr3_nt: TGTGCCAGCAGCGATGGCCTCTCTGGAAACACCATATATTTT
d_call: NA; j_call: TRBJ2-2; clone_size: NA; v_call: TRBV29-1; cdr3_aa: CSVAPSGGGELFF; cdr3_nt: TGCAGCGTTGCCCCCTCTGGGGGCGGGGAGCTGTTTTTT
d_call: TRBD1; j_call: TRBJ1-1; clone_size: once; v_call: TRBV5-4; cdr3_aa: CASSLDRGNTEAFF; cdr3_nt: TGTGCCAGCAGCCTGGACAGGGGGAACACTGAAGCTTTCTTT
d_call: TRBD2; j_call: TRBJ2-7; clone_size: once; v_call: TRBV7-2; cdr3_aa: CASSLVFLTSGATYEQYF; cdr3_nt: TGTGCCAGCAGCTTAGTTTTTCTTACTAGCGGGGCAACCTACGAGCAGTACTTC
d_call: TRBD2; j_call: TRBJ2-3; clone_size: NA; v_call: TRBV6-5; cdr3_aa: CASSYSLAGDLDTQYF; cdr3_nt: TGTGCCAGCAGTTACTCACTAGCGGGAGATTTGGATACGCAGTATTTT
d_call: NA; j_call: TRBJ1-1; clone_size: NA; v_call: TRBV5-4; cdr3_aa: CASSLDTNTEAFF; cdr3_nt: TGTGCCAGCAGCTTGGACACGAACACTGAAGCTTTCTTT
d_call: NA; j_call: TRBJ2-7; clone_size: NA; v_call: TRBV5-1; cdr3_aa: CASALGGIYEQYF; cdr3_nt: TGCGCCAGTGCACTGGGTGGTATATACGAGCAGTACTTC
d_call: NA; j_call: TRBJ1-5; clone_size: NA; v_call: TRBV5-1; cdr3_aa: CASSLGYSNQPQHF; cdr3_nt: TGCGCCAGCAGCTTGGGGTATAGCAATCAGCCCCAGCATTTT
d_call: TRBD1; j_call: TRBJ1-2; clone_size: few; v_call: TRBV5-1; cdr3_aa: CASSTGQGVYGYTF; cdr3_nt: TGCGCCAGCAGCACCGGACAGGGCGTCTATGGCTACACCTTC
d_call: TRBD2; j_call: TRBJ2-1; clone_size: NA; v_call: TRBV6-2/TRBV6-3; cdr3_aa: CASSYTSPSGYNEQFF; cdr3_nt: TGTGCCAGCAGTTACACTTCGCCTAGCGGTTACAATGAGCAGTTCTTC
d_call: NA; j_call: TRBJ1-2; clone_size: NA; v_call: TRBV28; cdr3_aa: CASSRDTNYGYTF; cdr3_nt: TGTGCCAGCAGTCGCGACACGAACTATGGCTACACCTTC
d_call: NA; j_call: TRBJ2-7; clone_size: NA; v_call: TRBV29-1; cdr3_aa: CSVDGAGMGEQYF; cdr3_nt: TGCAGCGTTGACGGGGCAGGAATGGGCGAGCAGTACTTC
d_call: NA; j_call: TRBJ1-2; clone_size: NA; v_call: TRBV5-4; cdr3_aa: CASSLEAVYGYTF; cdr3_nt: TGTGCCAGCAGCTTGGAGGCGGTCTATGGCTACACCTTC
d_call: NA; j_call: TRBJ2-2; clone_size: NA; v_call: TRBV3-1/TRBV3-2; cdr3_aa: CASSLRGEAGELFF; cdr3_nt: TGTGCCAGCAGCCTCCGAGGGGAAGCCGGGGAGCTGTTTTTT
d_call: TRBD2; j_call: TRBJ2-3; clone_size: NA; v_call: TRBV5-1; cdr3_aa: CASSPGTSAHTDTQYF; cdr3_nt: TGCGCCAGCAGCCCCGGGACTAGCGCTCACACAGATACGCAGTATTTT
d_call: NA; j_call: TRBJ1-1; clone_size: NA; v_call: TRBV5-4; cdr3_aa: CASIPRSGVNTEAFF; cdr3_nt: TGTGCCAGCATACCACGTTCAGGGGTGAACACTGAAGCTTTCTTT
d_call: TRBD2; j_call: TRBJ2-7; clone_size: NA; v_call: TRBV27; cdr3_aa: CASRPGTSGAYEQYF; cdr3_nt: TGTGCCAGCAGACCAGGGACTAGCGGGGCCTACGAGCAGTACTTC
d_call: NA; j_call: TRBJ1-2; clone_size: NA; v_call: TRBV30; cdr3_aa: CAWSLTGNYGYTF; cdr3_nt: TGTGCCTGGAGTTTAACTGGTAACTATGGCTACACCTTC
d_call: NA; j_call: TRBJ2-7; clone_size: NA; v_call: TRBV9; cdr3_aa: CASSVGTGSSYEQYF; cdr3_nt: TGTGCCAGCAGCGTAGGAACGGGTAGCTCCTACGAGCAGTACTTC
d_call: NA; j_call: TRBJ2-7; clone_size: NA; v_call: TRBV3-1/TRBV3-2; cdr3_aa: CASSQASRSYEQYF; cdr3_nt: TGTGCCAGCAGCCAAGCTTCTAGATCCTACGAGCAGTACTTC
d_call: TRBD1; j_call: TRBJ2-2; clone_size: NA; v_call: TRBV29-1; cdr3_aa: CSVSGVARQGMWAGELFF; cdr3_nt: TGCAGCGTTTCCGGGGTGGCAAGACAGGGAATGTGGGCCGGGGAGCTGTTTTTT
d_call: NA; j_call: TRBJ2-5; clone_size: NA; v_call: TRBV30; cdr3_aa: CAWSPLLGTTQYF; cdr3_nt: TGTGCCTGGAGTCCCTTACTAGGGACGACCCAGTACTTC
d_call: NA; j_call: TRBJ1-4; clone_size: NA; v_call: TRBV2; cdr3_aa: CASSEGREKLFF; cdr3_nt: TGTGCCAGCAGTGAAGGCCGGGAAAAACTGTTTTTT
d_call: TRBD1; j_call: TRBJ2-4; clone_size: NA; v_call: TRBV4-1; cdr3_aa: CASSPSTYGTGGILNIQYF; cdr3_nt: TGCGCCAGCAGCCCCTCCACATACGGGACAGGGGGAATTCTAAACATTCAGTACTTC
d_call: NA; j_call: TRBJ2-3; clone_size: NA; v_call: TRBV1; cdr3_aa: CTSSQDPQGLAGIRGWADTQYF; cdr3_nt: TGCACCAGCAGCCAAGATCCCCAAGGGCTAGCGGGAATTAGGGGGTGGGCAGATACGCAGTATTTT
d_call: NA; j_call: TRBJ2-1; clone_size: NA; v_call: TRBV5-1; cdr3_aa: CASRPDPGGTYNEQFF; cdr3_nt: TGCGCCAGCAGACCGGACCCCGGGGGAACCTACAATGAGCAGTTCTTC
d_call: TRBD1; j_call: TRBJ1-4; clone_size: NA; v_call: TRBV11-1; cdr3_aa: CASSLTGSNEKLFF; cdr3_nt: TGTGCCAGCAGCTTGACAGGGAGTAATGAAAAACTGTTTTTT
d_call: TRBD1; j_call: TRBJ2-5; clone_size: NA; v_call: TRBV9; cdr3_aa: CASSQGQGAKTQYF; cdr3_nt: TGTGCCAGCAGCCAGGGACAGGGGGCGAAGACCCAGTACTTC
d_call: TRBD1; j_call: TRBJ2-7; clone_size: NA; v_call: TRBV29-1; cdr3_aa: CSVEDDREGTYEQYF; cdr3_nt: TGCAGCGTTGAGGATGACAGGGAAGGGACCTACGAGCAGTACTTC
d_call: NA; j_call: TRBJ1-3; clone_size: few; v_call: TRBV5-6; cdr3_aa: CASSSRVFSGNTIYF; cdr3_nt: TGTGCCAGCAGTTCCAGAGTTTTCTCTGGAAACACCATATATTTT
d_call: NA; j_call: TRBJ1-1; clone_size: once; v_call: TRBV6-1; cdr3_aa: CASSERLYGAFF; cdr3_nt: TGTGCCAGCAGTGAACGATTGTATGGGGCTTTCTTT
d_call: NA; j_call: TRBJ2-3; clone_size: NA; v_call: TRBV4-2; cdr3_aa: CASSQGDTDTQYF; cdr3_nt: TGTGCCAGCAGCCAAGGGGACACAGATACGCAGTATTTT
d_call: NA; j_call: TRBJ1-5; clone_size: NA; v_call: TRBV18; cdr3_aa: CASSPSRPMSSNQPQHF; cdr3_nt: TGTGCCAGCTCACCTTCCCGACCGATGTCAAGCAATCAGCCCCAGCATTTT
d_call: NA; j_call: TRBJ1-1; clone_size: once; v_call: TRBV11-2; cdr3_aa: CASSQEYTEAFF; cdr3_nt: TGTGCCAGCAGCCAAGAATACACTGAAGCTTTCTTT
d_call: NA; j_call: TRBJ2-2; clone_size: NA; v_call: TRBV11-3; cdr3_aa: CASSPERGRTGELFF; cdr3_nt: TGTGCCAGCAGCCCCGAAAGGGGGAGGACCGGGGAGCTGTTTTTT
d_call: NA; j_call: TRBJ1-1; clone_size: NA; v_call: TRBV12-3/TRBV12-4; cdr3_aa: CASSLQGGTEAFF; cdr3_nt: TGTGCCAGCAGTTTACAGGGAGGGACTGAAGCTTTCTTT
d_call: NA; j_call: TRBJ1-2; clone_size: NA; v_call: TRBV13; cdr3_aa: CASLQGHYGYTF; cdr3_nt: TGTGCCAGTCTACAGGGACACTATGGCTACACCTTC
d_call: TRBD2; j_call: TRBJ2-1; clone_size: NA; v_call: TRBV2; cdr3_aa: CASSETAGVYNEQFF; cdr3_nt: TGTGCCAGCAGTGAAACAGCGGGAGTATACAATGAGCAGTTCTTC
d_call: TRBD2; j_call: TRBJ2-3; clone_size: NA; v_call: TRBV5-1; cdr3_aa: CASTLAGRVTDTQYF; cdr3_nt: TGCGCCAGCACCCTAGCGGGGCGAGTCACAGATACGCAGTATTTT
d_call: TRBD1; j_call: TRBJ2-3; clone_size: NA; v_call: TRBV6-1; cdr3_aa: CASSDFRDRGTDTQYF; cdr3_nt: TGTGCCAGCAGTGACTTCCGGGACAGGGGAACAGATACGCAGTATTTT
d_call: TRBD1; j_call: TRBJ2-1; clone_size: once; v_call: TRBV5-1; cdr3_aa: CASRDRARHNEQFF; cdr3_nt: TGCGCCAGCAGGGACAGGGCCAGACACAATGAGCAGTTCTTC
d_call: NA; j_call: TRBJ2-7; clone_size: NA; v_call: TRBV27; cdr3_aa: CASSLRDGPYEQYF; cdr3_nt: TGTGCCAGCAGTTTACGGGACGGACCCTACGAGCAGTACTTC
d_call: TRBD1; j_call: TRBJ2-1; clone_size: once; v_call: TRBV6-1; cdr3_aa: CASSDKGQLRGEQFF; cdr3_nt: TGTGCCAGCAGTGATAAGGGACAGCTCCGGGGTGAGCAGTTCTTC
d_call: NA; j_call: TRBJ2-7; clone_size: NA; v_call: TRBV3-1/TRBV3-2; cdr3_aa: CASSRSYEQYF; cdr3_nt: TGTGCCAGCAGCCGGAGCTACGAGCAGTACTTC